This entry lists 2 T cell receptor beta chains sequenced from one sample in a study of T cell responses to AZD1222 COVID-19 vaccine. Profiling relied on immunoSEQ multiplex PCR, and the TCRdb table lists in-frame clones only, not all of them. In the table there are about 160,000 clones, about nine tenths of which are singletons. The sequences come from peripheral blood, collected on day 0 of AZD1222 vaccination. The receptors come from an adult in good health.

There are a few counts of this clone. The chain couples TRBV7-2 to TRBJ1-1, with D perhaps TRBD1 (6 bases). V lost 3 bases to trimming and J lost 7 bases, with 15 bases between them. The CDR3 is made up of 14 amino acids. Germline V gives CDR1 SGHTA, CDR2 FQGNSA. Here the CDR3 reads CASSFSNRVGEAFF. CDR3 nucleotide sequence: TGTGCCAGCAGCTTCTCAAACAGGGTGGGTGAAGCTTTCTTT.

This clone was picked up one time. V and J are TRBV5-4 and TRBJ2-1; a weak D match, TRBD1 (6 bases). Trimming removed 4 bases from V and 3 bases from J, with 14 bases in between. CDR3 length: 15 residues. CDR1 is SGHNT and CDR2 is YYREEE in the germline V gene (reference sequence). The CDR3 DNA is TGTGCCAGCAGCCCCGGGACACAGCGCTACAATGAGCAGTTCTTC. This encodes CASSPGTQRYNEQFF.